This T cell receptor beta chain appears in the sequencing data of a study of cytomegalovirus exposure and HLA in healthy donors. Overall study: An early release of data contained roughly 86 million unique TCRs, which came from HLA-typed donors.

This clone came up a few times. What it binds is unknown. Researchers ran the PCR with 60 Vbeta and 13 Jbeta primers. Per the original data handling: In a later analysis, 80 million to 100 million unique TCR beta chains included roughly 11 million shared by two or more donors. Measured with immunoSEQ multiplex PCR; TCRdb has only the in-frame clones, and not every one. V, J and clone size reflect that table, while D and trimming were determined from the DNA. The data contain tens of thousands of clones, roughly 66% of them singletons. Germline CDR1 is MGHRA and CDR2 is YSYEKL. V was clipped by 0 bases and J by 3 bases; unmatched bases: 5. The CDR3 has 16 residues. Study observations and caveats: Cytomegalovirus status was reportedly diagnosed by the classifier with high sensitivity and specificity. Previously analyzed data showed that most TCR beta V segments were productive at a frequency of about 87% or about 30%.

The clonotype originates from a man aged 30 to 45 in good health and CMV-seronegative. The chain joins TRBV4-1 to TRBJ2-5; 9 bases line up with TRBD2. The sequencing sample was made of PBMCs. Written as DNA, the CDR3 is TGCGCCAGCAGCCAAGATGGGCTAGCGGGAAAAGAGACCCAGTACTTC. Protein product: CASSQDGLAGKETQYF.